This T cell receptor beta chain was documented in a study of CD8+ T cells in alopecia areata. Study-wide results and limits: Relative to normal scalp, lesional scalp, especially alopecia totalis/universalis, showed higher clonality. Patients showed less clear TCR sequence sharing than mice, possibly partly because of HLA diversity.

RNA extraction was followed by reverse transcription into cDNA, which acted as the sequencing template. Sequencing was performed with immunoSEQ multiplex PCR; in TCRdb, only in-frame clones are kept and a portion is missing. The sample comprises 25,000 or so clones, around half of which are singletons, and around a third rests with the top ten. Obtained from alopecia areata patients were lesional scalp punch biopsies along with peripheral blood. Comment on this clone: Its antigen is not identified.

V lost 6 bases and J lost 4, with 21 bases in between. Germline V CDR1 and CDR2: LNHDA, SQIVND (reference sequence). The CDR3 sequence is 16 residues long. The chain links TRBV19 to TRBJ2-5; D gene unclear. The sequence was obtained from a human donor with alopecia areata. The sample consisted of NKG2D-high CD8+ T cells sorted from blood. The CDR3 region is CASSLPRRSRRETQYF. As DNA, the CDR3 is TGTGCCAGTAGCCTCCCACGACGCAGCCGTCGAGAGACCCAGTACTTC.